This T cell receptor (beta chain) was found in a study of post-analysis software for immune sequencing data. Note on this clonotype: No antigen is known for it.

Germline loops: CDR1 SGHDT, CDR2 YYEEEE. This CDR3 contains 15 residues. V was clipped by 4 bases and J by 3 bases, with 15 bases between them. Study outcomes and limitations: Relative to controls, patients had 4 or 5 TRBV segments at higher frequency, with TRBV5-6, TRBV5-1 and TRBV20-1 among these.

Each TCR beta cDNA library carried unique molecular identifiers. TCRdb re-analysed the PCR reads in MiXCR, keeping a single row per CDR3 protein. The profile covers over 250,000 distinct CDR3 sequences, with 30% to 45% appearing a single time and more than 4% taken by the ten largest. This sequence was found in a girl aged 10 to 17 with multiple sclerosis. The rearrangement uses TRBV5-6 and TRBJ2-3; D assignment may be TRBD1 or TRBD2 (6 bases each). Sequenced material: blood. CDR3 in DNA: TGTGCCAGCAGCCCGGGGGCGGGACAAACAGATACGCAGTATTTT. Translation: CASSPGAGQTDTQYF.